This T cell receptor beta chain was sequenced for a study of T cell changes during pregnancy in multiple sclerosis. The CDR3 loop spans 18 amino acids. Data came from immunoSEQ multiplex PCR; TCRdb stores just in-frame clones and leaves some out. The sample carries 130,000 or so clones, around 97% recorded once. The chain recombines TRBV21-1 with TRBJ2-5; the table's D call TRBD2 went unverified against the DNA. TRBV21-1 is assigned pseudogene status. This sample comprised peripheral blood, obtained after pregnancy. This receptor was taken from a female donor with multiple sclerosis, enrolled in a pregnancy study. CDR3 nucleotide sequence: TGTGCCAGCAGCAAAGTCAGGGGGCTAGCGGGAGGGCAAGAGACCCAGTACTTC. Encoded protein: CASSKVRGLAGGQETQYF.